Each of the 9 T cell receptor beta chains below was sequenced from the same sample in a study of T-cell memory formation after mild COVID-19. TCRdb re-analysed the 5' RACE reads in MiXCR, keeping a single row per CDR3 protein. The sample records 150,000 to 200,000 distinct CDR3 sequences, approximately 14% being singletons. Material for sequencing was PBMCs or a T cell subset sorted from them (not recorded which). These receptors came from an adult woman who had mild COVID-19 (a few samples of this study predate the infection). Cell type and time point are not known.

The chain carries TRBV7-2 and TRBJ2-7, with TRBD2 matching 7 bases. CDR1 is SGHTA, CDR2 FQGNSA, per germline. Unmatched junction bases numbered 13, after V lost 3 bases and J lost 5 bases. CDR3 size: 16 residues. This chain's CDR3 is CASSFRVWTSFHEQYF. The DNA of the CDR3 is TGTGCCAGCAGCTTTCGCGTATGGACTAGTTTCCACGAGCAGTACTTC.

The chain has TRBV7-2 and TRBJ2-2; TRBD1 matches at 9 bases. V lost 2 bases and J lost 6; bases outside the gene matches: 4. CDR1 is SGHTA, CDR2 FQGNSA, per germline. The CDR3 has 15 residues. CDR3 sequence: CASSLTGGASGELFF. As DNA, the CDR3 is TGTGCCAGCAGCTTAACAGGGGGCGCCTCCGGGGAGCTGTTTTTT. The whole variable domain, remainder taken from reference TRBV7-2 and TRBJ2-2, is GAGVSQSPSNKVTEKGKDVELRCDPISGHTALYWYRQSLGQGLEFLIYFQGNSAPDKSGLPSDRFSAERTGGSVSTLTIQRTQQEDSAVYLCASSLTGGASGELFFGEGSRLTVL.

The gene calls are TRBV7-9 and TRBJ1-1; TRBD1 aligns across 8 bases. The germline CDR1 and CDR2 sequences are SEHNR and FQNEAQ (reference sequence). This CDR3 region has 15 residues. J gave up 1 base and V 3 bases, and 4 bases lay outside the gene matches. The chain's CDR3 is CASSFPQGENTEAFF. In DNA, the CDR3 is TGTGCCAGCAGCTTTCCACAGGGGGAGAACACTGAAGCTTTCTTT. The full variable domain, completed using reference TRBV7-9 and TRBJ1-1, is DTGVSQNPRHKITKRGQNVTFRCDPISEHNRLYWYRQTLGQGPEFLTYFQNEAQLEKSRLLSDRFSAERPKGSFSTLEIQRTEQGDSAMYLCASSFPQGENTEAFFGQGTRLTVV.

The chain has TRBV7-9 and TRBJ2-2; D not certain. V was cut by 1 base and J by 3 bases, with 3 bases left in between. Germline loops: CDR1 SEHNR, CDR2 FQNEAQ (reference sequence). This CDR3 has 13 amino acids. This CDR3 reads CASSLGYTGELFF. The DNA for the CDR3 is TGTGCCAGCAGCTTAGGGTACACCGGGGAGCTGTTTTTT.

The chain is built from TRBV6-6 and TRBJ1-2; 7 nucleotides line up with TRBD1. This CDR3 is 16 amino acids long. Germline lookup yields CDR1 MNHNY and CDR2 SVGAGI (reference sequence). V was clipped by 2 bases and J by 5 bases; unmatched bases: 11. The CDR3 sequence is CASSYVHSGGAYGYTF. The CDR3 nucleotides read TGTGCCAGCAGTTACGTTCACTCAGGGGGGGCGTATGGCTACACCTTC.

This chain connects TRBV12-3 or TRBV12-4 to TRBJ1-3, with D tentatively TRBD1 (5 bases). V was shortened by 2 bases and J by 0 bases, with 14 bases between the two germline ends. The CDR3 totals 17 residues. CDR3 sequence: CASSLRARERSGNTIYF. The DNA for the CDR3 is TGTGCCAGCAGTTTAAGGGCCAGGGAACGCTCTGGAAACACCATATATTTT.

The CDR3 protein is CASRTPSTDTQYF. For the CDR3, the DNA is TGTGCCAGCAGAACACCTAGCACAGATACGCAGTATTTT. The chain employs TRBV27 and TRBJ2-3, with D unresolved. V gave up 6 bases and J gave up 0 bases, with 7 bases separating them. This CDR3 is built from 13 residues. From germline, CDR1 is MNHEY and CDR2 SMNVEV (reference sequence).

The chain links TRBV4-3 to TRBJ1-2, with 7 bases that match TRBD1. CDR3 length: 14 residues. The V and J ends lost 0 bases and 8 bases, in that order; junction bases with no gene match: 6. In germline, CDR1 is LGHNA, CDR2 YSLEER. The CDR3 region has the DNA TGCGCCAGCAGCCAAGATGTTAGGGGGCTAGGCTACACCTTC. Protein: CASSQDVRGLGYTF.

In its sample, this clonotype was seen a few times. The chain employs TRBV29-1 and TRBJ2-6; D gene uncertain. The germline V and J ends were trimmed by 4 bases and 0 bases, with 10 bases remaining between them. The V gene's germline CDR1 is SQVTM and CDR2 ANQGSEA. CDR3 length: 15 residues. Here the CDR3 DNA reads TGCAGCGTTGTAGATATTTACTCTGGGGCCAACGTCCTGACTTTC. It yields the protein CSVVDIYSGANVLTF.